This TCR beta chain was captured by sequencing in a study of blood T cell repertoires in COVID-19. The method was immunoSEQ multiplex PCR; TCRdb's version includes in-frame clones alone and lacks a portion of them. The sample shows 150,000 to 200,000 clones, about 88% of them seen only once. This CDR3 has 16 residues. J was trimmed by 5 bases and V by 5 bases; bases with no gene match: 14. Germline-derived CDR1 and CDR2 are MNHNY and SVGAGI (reference sequence). J is TRBJ2-5 and V is TRBV6-6; 7 nucleotides line up with TRBD2. The source is a man between 40 and 49 years old with active or convalescent COVID-19. Sequencing was performed on peripheral blood. CDR3 in DNA: TGTGCCAGCAGTCCGCCCCTTCTTGCGGGGGTGGAGACCCAGTACTTC. It encodes CASSPPLLAGVETQYF.